This T cell receptor beta chain was documented in a study of blood T cell repertoires in COVID-19. Study summary: Both acute and convalescent COVID-19 samples were obtained from the United States, Italy and Spain. PBMCs, B-cell-depleted T cells, or T cells provided the cDNA or gDNA that made up the material.

This clone has just one count. The germline V and J ends were trimmed by 2 bases and 7 bases, with 8 bases remaining between them. This CDR3 is 11 amino acids long. Germline CDR1 GTSNPN, CDR2 SVGIG (reference sequence). Here immunoSEQ multiplex PCR was the method, and the copy in TCRdb shows in-frame clones only, minus some. The sample consists of hundreds of thousands of clones, 85% of them appearing once. The chain uses TRBV30 and TRBJ1-2; D not resolved. The receptor's source is a man aged 50 to 60 with active or convalescent COVID-19. Sequencing was done on a sample of peripheral blood. CDR3 DNA: TGTGCCTGGAGTACAGTCACTGGCTACACCTTC. This gives the protein CAWSTVTGYTF.